The table lists the clone carrying this TCR beta chain with a few counts. The data were taken from a study of identical twins. One entry per CDR3 protein, called by TCRdb with MiXCR from the 5' RACE reads. The sample holds fewer than 900,000 distinct CDR3 sequences; about 20% are singletons and the top ten take less than 15%. These data were also filed under a second study, of T cells expressing NK-cell markers. That investigation notes: CD8+ T cells in six or seven donors included dominant NKG2C+ clonotypes at about 1.0-7.5%.

Sequenced sample: PBMCs. This TCR came from a young woman in good health.

This CDR3 is CASRQAGGKTGELFF. For the CDR3, the DNA is TGTGCCAGCAGACAAGCGGGAGGCAAAACCGGGGAGCTGTTTTTT. The gene calls are TRBV6-2 or TRBV6-3 and TRBJ2-2; TRBD2 matches 9 bases. The CDR3 covers 15 residues. The germline V gene encodes CDR1 MNHEY and CDR2 SVGEGT. With 6 bases clipped from V and 5 bases from J, the junction kept 7 bases outside the gene matches.